The 20 T cell receptor beta chains below were found in one sample sequenced in a study of T cells in Graves' hyperthyroidism and ophthalmopathy. RNA transcripts served as the template for amplifying TCR beta CDR3 regions. TCR CDR3 regions were first amplified by RT-PCR with HTBI primers. TCRdb reanalysed the multiplex PCR reads using MiXCR and keeps one entry per CDR3 protein. The sample lists some 490,000 distinct CDR3 sequences; approximately 22% were seen once. The sequencing input was blood. Source of these receptors: a woman in her 70s with Graves' ophthalmopathy.

In this sample, this clonotype turned up many times. The rearrangement joins TRBV6-2 or TRBV6-3 to TRBJ2-7; no firm D call. This CDR3 has 14 residues. Germline V CDR1 and CDR2: MNHEY, SVGEGT. With 8 bases removed from V and 5 bases from J, the gap between germline ends came to 19 bases. CDR3 DNA: TGTGCCAGCGCGTCGGTCGGTGCTTCCCACGAGCAGTACTTC. Protein sequence: CASASVGASHEQYF.

This clonotype was detected a few times. This chain joins TRBV2 and TRBJ2-2; 8 nucleotides align to TRBD1. Unmatched junction bases numbered 3, after V lost 8 bases and J lost 1 base. CDR1 and CDR2 (germline): SNHLY, FYNNEI. This CDR3 spans 14 amino acids. The CDR3 sequence: CASRTGWNTGELFF. The CDR3 DNA sequence: TGTGCCAGCCGGACAGGGTGGAACACCGGGGAGCTGTTTTTT. The full variable domain, completed using reference TRBV2 and TRBJ2-2, is EPEVTQTPSHQVTQMGQEVILRCVPISNHLYFYWYRQILGQKVEFLVSFYNNEISEKSEIFDDQFSVERPDGSNFTLKIRSTKLEDSAMYFCASRTGWNTGELFFGEGSRLTVL.

This clonotype turned up a few times. The CDR3 sequence is CASSFRGASTDTQYF. CDR3 in DNA: TGTGCCAGCAGCTTCCGGGGCGCTAGCACAGATACGCAGTATTTT. V gene TRBV7-2 combines with J gene TRBJ2-3; either TRBD1 or TRBD2 may fit D (5 bases each). Deletions cut 3 bases from V and 0 bases from J, with 10 bases between. The CDR3 length is 15 residues. The germline gives CDR1 SGHTA, CDR2 FQGNSA. The full variable domain, completed using reference TRBV7-2 and TRBJ2-3, is GAGVSQSPSNKVTEKGKDVELRCDPISGHTALYWYRQSLGQGLEFLIYFQGNSAPDKSGLPSDRFSAERTGGSVSTLTIQRTQQEDSAVYLCASSFRGASTDTQYFGPGTRLTVL.

A few counts support this clonotype. The chain is built from TRBV5-8 and TRBJ1-2; D is unresolved. Germline CDR1 reads SGHTS; CDR2 reads YDEGEE. V dropped 0 bases and J dropped 2 bases, with 8 bases sitting between them. The CDR3 is made up of 14 amino acids. The CDR3 DNA reads as TGTGCCAGCAGCTTGGTGCCAGAAAACTATGGCTACACCTTC. Its translation: CASSLVPENYGYTF.

This clonotype was seen repeatedly, ten times or more. This sequence joins TRBV28 and TRBJ1-1, with D possibly being TRBD1 (6 bases). The germline V and J ends were trimmed by 3 bases and 1 base, with 9 bases remaining between them. Germline CDR1 and CDR2: MDHEN and SYDVKM. This CDR3 spans 14 amino acids. This CDR3 is CASSFRGRNTEAFF. CDR3 DNA sequence: TGTGCCAGCAGTTTTAGGGGGAGGAACACTGAAGCTTTCTTT.

This clonotype was seen more than once but under ten times. The V gene is TRBV7-9, the J gene TRBJ1-4; 7 bases are a match to TRBD1. After removal of 1 base from V and 5 bases from J, the junction contained 4 bases not matched to a gene. Germline V gene sequence: CDR1 SEHNR, CDR2 FQNEAQ (reference sequence). The CDR3 is made up of 15 amino acids. CDR3 in amino acids: CASSLVQGRNEKLFF. DNA of the CDR3: TGTGCCAGCAGCTTAGTACAGGGGCGGAATGAAAAACTGTTTTTT.

Of note for this clonotype: This could be a read error, since a much larger clone is one nucleotide away. This rearrangement joins TRBV28 to TRBJ1-1, with TRBD1 matching over 8 bases. There are 14 residues in the CDR3. Germline values: CDR1 MDHEN, CDR2 SYDVKM. The CDR3, as DNA: TGTGCCGGCAGCTCCGACAGGGGTTGGACTGAAGCTTTCTTT. Protein: CAGSSDRGWTEAFF.

This clonotype turned up a few times. This chain links TRBV27 with TRBJ2-7, with D hard to call. Germline CDR1 reads MNHEY; CDR2 reads SMNVEV (reference sequence). Trimming pared 11 bases from V and 6 bases from J, leaving 8 bases between. This CDR3 contains 9 residues. Here the CDR3 DNA reads TGTGCCCCCGGCGGCGAGCAGTACTTC. Translating gives CAPGGEQYF.

This clonotype was observed a handful of times. V and J are TRBV11-2 and TRBJ1-6; the D is unclear. CDR3 length: 16 amino acids. CDR1 and CDR2 (germline): SGHAT, FQNNGV. V was pared by 5 bases and J by 9 bases, with 20 bases between. The CDR3 loop is CASSQGHPRNRSPLHF. As DNA, the CDR3 is TGTGCCAGCAGCCAAGGGCACCCCAGGAATCGTTCACCCCTCCACTTT.

The chain joins TRBV3-1 to TRBJ2-3, with TRBD2 matching 10 bases. Germline CDR1 and CDR2: LGHDT and YNNKEL (reference sequence). The length of the CDR3 is 16 residues. Germline trimming cut 1 base from V and 1 base from J; bases unmatched to any gene: 2. CDR3 in DNA: TGTGCCAGCAGCCAAGTAGGGACTAGCGGCACAGATACGCAGTATTTT. Translating it yields CASSQVGTSGTDTQYF.

Many counts were recorded for this clonotype. In DNA, the CDR3 is TGTGCCAGCAGCTCCGGAGTGGCGAATGAGCAGTTCTTC. Translated, it gives CASSSGVANEQFF. The V gene is TRBV11-1, the J gene TRBJ2-1; D unclear. The CDR3 totals 13 residues. Germline CDR1 and CDR2: SGHAT and FQDESV (reference sequence). The V end lost 4 bases, the J end lost 7 bases, and 11 bases lay between the germline ends.

The chain links TRBV7-9 to TRBJ2-2; D is unresolved. V lost 0 bases and J lost 11, with 16 bases in between. The V gene's germline CDR1 is SEHNR and CDR2 FQNEAQ (reference sequence). This CDR3 has 15 residues. The CDR3 is CASSLAGLGPRELFF. CDR3 DNA sequence: TGTGCCAGCAGCTTAGCGGGCTTGGGCCCCCGAGAGCTGTTTTTT.

This chain joins TRBV7-9 and TRBJ1-2, with D uncertain. V was shortened by 5 bases and J by 0 bases, with 13 bases between the two germline ends. The germline V gene encodes CDR1 SEHNR and CDR2 FQNEAQ (reference sequence). The length of the CDR3 is 15 residues. DNA for the CDR3: TGTGCCAGCAGCCAAGGCCAGGCGGCTAACTATGGCTACACCTTC. It codes for CASSQGQAANYGYTF.

The rearrangement links TRBV7-3 to TRBJ2-7, with 7 bases matching TRBD1. V was pared by 5 bases and J by 2 bases, with 6 bases of the junction left unmatched. The CDR3 extends over 14 amino acids. In germline, CDR1 is SGHTA, CDR2 FQGTGA. In DNA, the CDR3 is TGTGCCAGCAGCCCCTGGGACAGACCCTACGAGCAGTACTTC. Protein product: CASSPWDRPYEQYF. The full variable domain, rest sourced from reference TRBV7-3 and TRBJ2-7, is GAGVSQTPSNKVTEKGKYVELRCDPISGHTALYWYRQSLGQGPEFLIYFQGTGAADDSGLPNDRFFAVRPEGSVSTLKIQRTERGDSAVYLCASSPWDRPYEQYFGPGTRLTVT.

This clonotype has just a few counts. The CDR3 reads CASNPQGYEQYF. The DNA for the CDR3 is TGTGCCAGCAATCCCCAAGGCTACGAGCAGTACTTC. The V call is TRBV28, the J call TRBJ2-7, with no clear D. Germline CDR1 reads MDHEN; CDR2 reads SYDVKM. The CDR3 length is 12 residues. V shed 7 bases and J shed 3 bases, with 10 bases lying between them.

The sample holds a few counts of this clonotype. V and J are TRBV28 and TRBJ1-2; the match to TRBD1 covers 10 bases. Trimming at V came to 4 bases and at J to 5 bases, leaving 7 bases not matched to a gene. CDR1 and CDR2 from the germline V gene are MDHEN and SYDVKM. The CDR3 has 15 amino acids. CDR3 DNA sequence: TGTGCCAGCAGTTATGACAGGGGGCAGGTTTATGGCTACACCTTC. The encoded protein is CASSYDRGQVYGYTF.

This clonotype was counted ten times or more. The V and J genes are TRBV7-2 and TRBJ2-2; D perhaps matches TRBD1 (5 bases). Trimming removed 1 base from V and 1 base from J, with 7 bases in between. Germline-derived CDR1 and CDR2 are SGHTA and FQGNSA. The length of the CDR3 is 15 residues. The CDR3 DNA sequence: TGTGCCAGCAGCTTAGACAGGAGGAACACCGGGGAGCTGTTTTTT. Its translation: CASSLDRRNTGELFF.

The sample holds a few counts of this clonotype. The V and J genes are TRBV12-5 and TRBJ2-5; TRBD2 might be the D (5 bases). The CDR3 contains 14 residues. Germline V gene data show CDR1 as LGHNT and CDR2 as FRNRAP. V shed 6 bases and J shed 2 bases, with 13 bases lying between them. Written as DNA, the CDR3 is TGTGCTAGTGGCGCCCTTGGAGGACAAGAGACCCAGTACTTC. Protein: CASGALGGQETQYF. The full variable domain, its missing parts supplied by reference TRBV12-5 and TRBJ2-5, is DARVTQTPRHKVTEMGQEVTMRCQPILGHNTVFWYRQTMMQGLELLAYFRNRAPLDDSGMPKDRFSAEMPDATLATLKIQPSEPRDSAVYFCASGALGGQETQYFGPGTRLLVL.

The sample holds many counts of this clonotype. This chain uses TRBV29-1 with TRBJ1-1; TRBD1 is a possible D gene (5 bases). V was shortened by 3 bases and J by 5 bases, with 16 bases between the two germline ends. Germline V gene data show CDR1 as SQVTM and CDR2 as ANQGSEA. This CDR3 spans 14 amino acids. The CDR3, as DNA: TGCAGCGTTGAGGGCAGCCCCTGGGGGACTGAAGCTTTCTTT. Residues: CSVEGSPWGTEAFF.

This clonotype was seen a handful of times. The V call is TRBV10-3, the J call TRBJ2-6; D unresolved. This CDR3 is built from 13 residues. Trimming stripped 4 bases from V and 0 bases from J, with 1 base between. The germline V gene encodes CDR1 ENHRY and CDR2 SYGVKD. CDR3 coding DNA: TGTGCCATCAGTGGCTCTGGGGCCAACGTCCTGACTTTC. Translated, it gives CAISGSGANVLTF.